This note documents a single T cell receptor beta chain sequence. J gave up 3 bases and V 4 bases, and 6 bases lay outside the gene matches. Germline lookup yields CDR1 SGHTA and CDR2 FQGNSA. This CDR3 is built from 17 residues. This specimen belongs to a study of blood T cell repertoires in COVID-19. Study context: Nucleic acid was either cDNA or gDNA, and it came from T cells, B-cell-depleted T cells, or PBMCs.

Produced via immunoSEQ multiplex PCR; TCRdb's table is partial and in-frame only. The sample carries 52,000 or so clones, over 90% recorded once. The TCR originated in a man aged 45-65 years with acute or convalescent COVID-19. This rearrangement joins TRBV7-2 to TRBJ2-3; TRBD2 matches 14 bases. The sequenced material came from peripheral blood. This CDR3 reads CASSSTSGRAGTDTQYF. CDR3 bases: TGTGCCAGCAGCTCGACTAGCGGGAGGGCCGGGACAGATACGCAGTATTTT.